The 24 T cell receptor beta chains presented below share a single source sample, sequenced in a study of cytomegalovirus exposure and HLA in healthy donors. Both 60 Vbeta primers and 13 Jbeta primers went into the PCR. Libraries were prepared by immunoSEQ multiplex PCR; TCRdb keeps only in-frame clonotypes and omits some of them. The table records about 140,000 clones, about 80% of them present only once. The sequenced sample consisted of PBMCs. The receptors were sampled from a middle-aged man in good health and CMV-seronegative.

As DNA, the CDR3 is TGTGCCAGCAGCCCGGCGGTGCGGGGGGTTCACTCCTACAATGAGCAGTTCTTC. Residues: CASSPAVRGVHSYNEQFF. The chain has TRBV11-3 and TRBJ2-1, with 8 positions matching TRBD2. Trimming at V came to 5 bases and at J to 0 bases, leaving 12 bases not matched to a gene. CDR3 length equals 18 residues. Germline CDR1 is SGHNT and CDR2 is YENEEA.

The CDR3 DNA reads as TGTGCCAGCAGCCACGGGACAGGGGGCTTCGAGCAGTACTTC. Its protein is CASSHGTGGFEQYF. V is TRBV4-2 and J is TRBJ2-7, with 12 nucleotides matching TRBD1. The length of the CDR3 is 14 residues. CDR1 is LGHNA, CDR2 YNFKEQ, per germline. V was clipped by 3 bases and J by 6 bases; unmatched bases: 3.

This clone came up once. V gene TRBV2 combines with J gene TRBJ1-5, with D perhaps matching TRBD1 (6 bases). CDR1 is SNHLY and CDR2 is FYNNEI in the germline V gene. V gave up 9 bases and J gave up 6 bases, with 21 bases separating them. The CDR3 has 15 amino acids. Written as DNA, the CDR3 is TGTGCCAGTAAGTCCCGGGCAGGGGAAGGTCAGCCCCAGCATTTT. Translation gives CASKSRAGEGQPQHF.

The chain has TRBV6-1 and TRBJ1-2; D ambiguous. The CDR3 sequence is 13 residues long. The germline CDR1 and CDR2 sequences are MNHNS and SASEGT. Trimming cost V 5 bases and J 4 bases, with 11 bases left between them. CDR3 amino acids: CASSLTRGYGYTF. The CDR3 bases are TGTGCCAGCAGTCTGACTCGAGGCTATGGCTACACCTTC.

This clone came up a few times. The rearrangement uses TRBV19 and TRBJ1-2, with 8 bases identical to TRBD1. Germline trimming cut 5 bases from V and 2 bases from J; bases unmatched to any gene: 13. CDR3 length: 17 residues. Germline CDR1 reads LNHDA; CDR2 reads SQIVND (reference sequence). CDR3 sequence (DNA): TGTGCCAGTAGTGTAAGGGACAGGCTTCTTAAGAACTATGGCTACACCTTC. Encoded protein: CASSVRDRLLKNYGYTF. The full variable domain, its missing parts supplied by reference TRBV19 and TRBJ1-2, is DGGITQSPKYLFRKEGQNVTLSCEQNLNHDAMYWYRQDPGQGLRLIYYSQIVNDFQKGDIAEGYSVSREKKESFPLTVTSAQKNPTAFYLCASSVRDRLLKNYGYTFGSGTRLTVV.

J is TRBJ1-5 and V is TRBV10-3, with 7 bases matching TRBD1. Per the germline V gene, CDR1 is ENHRY and CDR2 is SYGVKD. This CDR3 has 15 amino acids. V lost 6 bases to trimming and J lost 5 bases; unmatched junction nucleotides: 10. The CDR3: CAISQTGTEDQPQHF. The CDR3 DNA sequence: TGTGCCATCAGCCAAACCGGGACAGAGGATCAGCCCCAGCATTTT.

The genes are TRBV7-9 and TRBJ1-2; 8 bases are shared with TRBD1. The CDR3 contains 14 residues. Germline CDR1 and CDR2: SEHNR and FQNEAQ (reference sequence). V dropped 5 bases and J dropped 6; count of bases not matched to a gene: 8. The chain's CDR3 is CASSKDRVGDGYTF. In DNA, the CDR3 is TGTGCCAGCAGCAAGGACAGGGTCGGGGATGGCTACACCTTC.

V gene TRBV6-5 combines with J gene TRBJ2-2; 11 bases fit TRBD2. CDR3 length equals 16 residues. In germline, CDR1 is MNHEY, CDR2 SVGAGI. Unmatched junction bases numbered 6, after V lost 2 bases and J lost 7 bases. CDR3 DNA: TGTGCCAGCAGTTACCTCACTAGCGGGGGTCGCGGGGAGCTGTTTTTT. Its protein product is CASSYLTSGGRGELFF.

The rearrangement uses TRBV19 and TRBJ2-7, with D maybe TRBD1 (5 bases). There are 13 residues in the CDR3. The germline V gene has CDR1 LNHDA and CDR2 SQIVND (reference sequence). V lost 4 bases, J lost 5 bases, and 12 bases lay in between. CDR3 amino acids: CASSTQEQDEQYF. DNA for the CDR3: TGTGCCAGTAGTACACAGGAGCAGGACGAGCAGTACTTC.

The gene calls are TRBV10-2 and TRBJ1-5, with TRBD1 matching over 10 bases. The CDR3 runs to 14 residues. V lost 6 bases and J lost 4; bases outside the gene matches: 3. Per germline, CDR1 WSHSY and CDR2 SAAADI. DNA for the CDR3: TGCGCCAGCAGGGGACAGGGGACGAATCAGCCCCAGCATTTT. This codes for CASRGQGTNQPQHF.

This clone appeared once. The genes are TRBV7-6 and TRBJ2-1, with D uncertain. The germline V and J ends were trimmed by 3 bases and 5 bases, with 8 bases remaining between them. Per germline, CDR1 SGHVS and CDR2 FNYEAQ. The CDR3 totals 13 residues. The CDR3: CASSFEAHNEQFF. The CDR3 DNA is TGTGCCAGCAGCTTCGAAGCCCACAATGAGCAGTTCTTC.

This chain links TRBV19 with TRBJ1-2, with a possible D match to TRBD1 (5 bases). CDR1 and CDR2 (germline): LNHDA, SQIVND (reference sequence). Trimming took 4 bases from V and 4 from J, leaving 13 bases between them. The CDR3 runs 14 residues. The CDR3, as DNA: TGTGCCAGTAGTACCGACAGAGCCGGCTATGGCTACACCTTC. Amino acid sequence: CASSTDRAGYGYTF.

This sequence joins TRBV25-1 and TRBJ2-1; tentative D call: TRBD1 (5 bases). The CDR3 contains 14 residues. V was clipped by 3 bases and J by 2 bases, with 8 bases between them. CDR1 and CDR2 (germline): MGHDK, SYGVNS. The DNA for the CDR3 is TGTGCCAGCAGTGATAGGGGCCCCTACAATGAGCAGTTCTTC. This translates into CASSDRGPYNEQFF.

This chain links TRBV28 with TRBJ2-7, with TRBD1 as a possible D gene (6 bases). CDR1 is MDHEN, CDR2 SYDVKM, per germline. The CDR3 is 12 residues long. Trimming took off 10 bases at V and 2 bases at J, with 12 bases between the two ends. For the CDR3, the DNA is TGTGCCACCCGACAGGACCCCTACGAGCAGTACTTC. The encoded protein is CATRQDPYEQYF. Variable domain in full (rest from reference TRBV28 and TRBJ2-7): DVKVTQSSRYLVKRTGEKVFLECVQDMDHENMFWYRQDPGLGLRLIYFSYDVKMKEKGDIPEGYSVSREKKERFSLILESASTNQTSMYLCATRQDPYEQYFGPGTRLTVT.

The genes are TRBV6-5 and TRBJ2-3; the match to TRBD1 covers 7 bases. The J segment lost 2 bases and the V segment lost 4 bases, leaving 3 bases of the junction unmatched. Germline-derived CDR1 and CDR2 are MNHEY and SVGAGI. This CDR3 is 14 amino acids long. The CDR3 DNA sequence: TGTGCCAGCAGTTCAGACAGGGCCACAGATACGCAGTATTTT. It is translated as CASSSDRATDTQYF.

This chain connects TRBV10-1 to TRBJ2-3; TRBD2 aligns across 7 bases. The CDR3 is 16 residues long. Looked up from germline, CDR1 is WNHNN and CDR2 is SYGVQD (reference sequence). Unmatched junction bases numbered 7, after V lost 2 bases and J lost 2 bases. The CDR3 loop is CASSETAGPHTDTQYF. The CDR3 DNA sequence: TGCGCCAGCAGTGAGACAGCGGGGCCACACACAGATACGCAGTATTTT.

Of note for this clone: One junction end does not reproduce the germline sequence, and a read error may be involved. The V and J genes are TRBV4-3 and TRBJ2-7; 8 bases map to TRBD1. The CDR3 runs to 15 residues. Germline V gene sequence: CDR1 LGHNA, CDR2 YSLEER. The CDR3 protein is CASSQASGQAYERYF. CDR3 nucleotide sequence: TGCGCCAGCAGCCAAGCGTCGGGACAGGCCTACGAGCGGTACTTC.

The chain links TRBV19 to TRBJ1-2, with 12 positions matching TRBD1. The germline gives CDR1 LNHDA, CDR2 SQIVND (reference sequence). V shed 7 bases and J 4 bases; nucleotides not matched to a gene: 7. The CDR3 is made up of 15 amino acids. The CDR3 DNA follows: TGTGCCAGTATGAAGGGGACAGGGGGCTTCTATGGCTACACCTTC. This sequence encodes CASMKGTGGFYGYTF.

This clone has only one observation. The V gene is TRBV7-9, the J gene TRBJ2-5; 12 bases are a match to TRBD2. From germline, CDR1 is SEHNR and CDR2 FQNEAQ (reference sequence). CDR3 length equals 17 residues. V lost 3 bases to trimming and J lost 2 bases; unmatched junction nucleotides: 7. The DNA for the CDR3 is TGTGCCAGCAGCTTGGAAGGGCTAGCGGGGGGGCAAGAGACCCAGTACTTC. Translating it yields CASSLEGLAGGQETQYF.

The chain carries TRBV6-5 and TRBJ2-2; 10 bases are shared with TRBD1. The germline CDR1 and CDR2 sequences are MNHEY and SVGAGI. V was clipped by 6 bases and J by 4 bases; unmatched bases: 5. This CDR3 spans 15 amino acids. For the CDR3, the DNA is TGTGCCAGCAGGACAGGGGGCGCCAGCACCGGGGAGCTGTTTTTT. Residues: CASRTGGASTGELFF.

This sequence joins TRBV9 and TRBJ2-1, with 7 bases aligning to TRBD1. Germline CDR1 and CDR2: SGDLS and YYNGEE. The CDR3 has 15 residues. The trim removed 3 bases at V and 5 bases at J, leaving 8 bases unmatched. This chain's CDR3 is CASSAVTGSHNEQFF. CDR3 coding DNA: TGTGCCAGCAGCGCAGTGACAGGGTCGCACAATGAGCAGTTCTTC.

This chain uses TRBV30 with TRBJ1-6; TRBD1 matches 9 bases. CDR1 is GTSNPN and CDR2 is SVGIG in the germline V gene (reference sequence). V was pared by 5 bases and J by 7 bases, with 3 bases of the junction left unmatched. The CDR3 is 13 residues long. The CDR3 DNA reads as TGTGCCTGGGGGACAGGGCTGAATTCACCCCTCCACTTT. Its translation: CAWGTGLNSPLHF.

The chain combines TRBV4-3 with TRBJ2-2, with 7 bases that match TRBD2. The V gene's germline CDR1 is LGHNA and CDR2 YSLEER. With V trimmed by 1 base and J by 1 base, 0 bases remained unmatched. CDR3 length: 15 amino acids. The CDR3 bases are TGCGCCAGCAGCCAAGCGGGGGGGAACACCGGGGAGCTGTTTTTT. This sequence encodes CASSQAGGNTGELFF.

The chain combines TRBV25-1 with TRBJ1-2; 11 bases align to TRBD1. Germline V gene sequence: CDR1 MGHDK, CDR2 SYGVNS. J lost 4 bases, V lost 2 bases, and 9 bases had no gene match. CDR3 length: 17 residues. In DNA, the CDR3 is TGTGCCAGCAGTGAACAGCTTCCCGGGACAGGGGGCTATGGCTACACCTTC. Its translation: CASSEQLPGTGGYGYTF.